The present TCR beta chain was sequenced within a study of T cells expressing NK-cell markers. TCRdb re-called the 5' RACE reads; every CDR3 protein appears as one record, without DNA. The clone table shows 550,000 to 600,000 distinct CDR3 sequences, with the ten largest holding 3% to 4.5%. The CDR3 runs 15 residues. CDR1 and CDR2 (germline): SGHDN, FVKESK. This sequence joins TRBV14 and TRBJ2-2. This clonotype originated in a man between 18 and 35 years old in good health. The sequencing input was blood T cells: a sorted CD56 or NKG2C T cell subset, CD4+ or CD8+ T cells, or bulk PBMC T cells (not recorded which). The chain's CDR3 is CASSQEFQFPGELFF.